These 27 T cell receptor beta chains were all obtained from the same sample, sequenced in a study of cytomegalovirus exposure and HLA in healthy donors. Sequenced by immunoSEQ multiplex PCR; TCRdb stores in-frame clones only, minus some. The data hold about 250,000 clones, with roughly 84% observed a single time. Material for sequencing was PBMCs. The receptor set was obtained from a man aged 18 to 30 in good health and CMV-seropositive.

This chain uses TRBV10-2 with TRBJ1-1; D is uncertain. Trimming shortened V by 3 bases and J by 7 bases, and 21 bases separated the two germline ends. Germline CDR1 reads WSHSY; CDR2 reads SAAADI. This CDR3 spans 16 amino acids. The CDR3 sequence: CASSELAGELRGEAFF. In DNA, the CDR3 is TGCGCCAGCAGTGAACTAGCGGGAGAGTTACGGGGTGAAGCTTTCTTT.

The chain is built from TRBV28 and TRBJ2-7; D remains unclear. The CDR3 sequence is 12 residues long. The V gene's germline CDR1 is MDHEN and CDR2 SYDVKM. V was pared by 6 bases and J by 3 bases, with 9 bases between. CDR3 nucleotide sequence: TGTGCCAGCAGCCCACCCCTCTACGAGCAGTACTTC. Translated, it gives CASSPPLYEQYF.

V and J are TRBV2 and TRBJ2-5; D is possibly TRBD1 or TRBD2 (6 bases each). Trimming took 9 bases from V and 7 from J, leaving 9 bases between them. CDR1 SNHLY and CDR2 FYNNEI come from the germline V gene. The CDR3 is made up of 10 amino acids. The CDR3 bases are TGTGCCAGTAAGGGGGGGACCCAGTACTTC. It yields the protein CASKGGTQYF.

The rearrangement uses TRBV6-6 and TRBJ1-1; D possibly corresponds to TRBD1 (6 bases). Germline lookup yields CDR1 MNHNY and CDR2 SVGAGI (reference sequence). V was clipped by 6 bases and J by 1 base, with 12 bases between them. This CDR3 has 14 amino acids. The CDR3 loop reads CASREDRPNTEAFF. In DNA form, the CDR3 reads TGTGCCAGCAGAGAGGACAGACCGAACACTGAAGCTTTCTTT.

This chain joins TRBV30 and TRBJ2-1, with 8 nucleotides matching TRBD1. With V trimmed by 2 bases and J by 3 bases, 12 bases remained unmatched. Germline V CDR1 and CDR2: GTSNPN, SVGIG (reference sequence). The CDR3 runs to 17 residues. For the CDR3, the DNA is TGTGCCTGGAGTTCCCGGGGACAGGTCTGGGGCTACAATGAGCAGTTCTTC. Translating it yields CAWSSRGQVWGYNEQFF.

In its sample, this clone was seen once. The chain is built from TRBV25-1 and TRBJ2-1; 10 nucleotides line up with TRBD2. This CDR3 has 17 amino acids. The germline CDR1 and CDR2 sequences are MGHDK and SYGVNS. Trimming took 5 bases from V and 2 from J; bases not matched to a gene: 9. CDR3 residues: CASSPRNLAGAYNEQFF. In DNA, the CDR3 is TGTGCCAGCAGTCCGAGAAATCTAGCGGGAGCCTACAATGAGCAGTTCTTC.

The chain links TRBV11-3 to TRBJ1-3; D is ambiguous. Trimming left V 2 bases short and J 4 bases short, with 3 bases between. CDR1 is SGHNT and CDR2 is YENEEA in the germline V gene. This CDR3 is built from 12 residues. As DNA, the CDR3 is TGTGCCAGCAGCTTATCCGGAAACACCATATATTTT. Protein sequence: CASSLSGNTIYF.

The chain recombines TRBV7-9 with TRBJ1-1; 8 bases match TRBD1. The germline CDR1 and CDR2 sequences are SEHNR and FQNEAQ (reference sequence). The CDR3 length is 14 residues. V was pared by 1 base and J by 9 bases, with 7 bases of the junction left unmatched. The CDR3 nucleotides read TGTGCCAGCAGCTTAGTCGGGAGGACAGGGAAAGCTTTCTTT. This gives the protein CASSLVGRTGKAFF.

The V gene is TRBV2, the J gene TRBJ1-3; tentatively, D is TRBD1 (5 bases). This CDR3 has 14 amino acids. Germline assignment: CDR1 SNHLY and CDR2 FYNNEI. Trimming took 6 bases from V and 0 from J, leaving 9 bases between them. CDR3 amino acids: CASSDQGSGNTIYF. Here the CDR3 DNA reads TGTGCCAGCAGCGACCAGGGCTCTGGAAACACCATATATTTT. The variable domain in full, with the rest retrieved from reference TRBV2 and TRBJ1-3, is EPEVTQTPSHQVTQMGQEVILRCVPISNHLYFYWYRQILGQKVEFLVSFYNNEISEKSEIFDDQFSVERPDGSNFTLKIRSTKLEDSAMYFCASSDQGSGNTIYFGEGSWLTVV.

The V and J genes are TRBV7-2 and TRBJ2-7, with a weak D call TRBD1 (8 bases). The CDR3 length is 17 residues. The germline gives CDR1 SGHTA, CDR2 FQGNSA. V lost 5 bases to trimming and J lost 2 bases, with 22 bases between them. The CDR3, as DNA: TGTGCCAGCAGCCCGACAGGGGTAGCGGGCAGGGCCTACGAGCAGTACTTC. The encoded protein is CASSPTGVAGRAYEQYF.

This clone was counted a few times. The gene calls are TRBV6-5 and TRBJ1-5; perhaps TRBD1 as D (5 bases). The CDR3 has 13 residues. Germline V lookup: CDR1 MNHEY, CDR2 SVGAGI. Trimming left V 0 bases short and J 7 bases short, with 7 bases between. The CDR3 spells CASSYSREQPQHF. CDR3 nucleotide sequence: TGTGCCAGCAGTTACTCCAGGGAACAGCCCCAGCATTTT.

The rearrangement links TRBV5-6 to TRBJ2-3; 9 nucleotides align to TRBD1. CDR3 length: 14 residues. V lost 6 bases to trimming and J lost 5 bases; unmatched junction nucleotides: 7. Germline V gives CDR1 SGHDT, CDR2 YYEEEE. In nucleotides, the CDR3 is TGTGCCAGCATCCTGGGGACAGGGATAGATACGCAGTATTTT. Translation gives CASILGTGIDTQYF.

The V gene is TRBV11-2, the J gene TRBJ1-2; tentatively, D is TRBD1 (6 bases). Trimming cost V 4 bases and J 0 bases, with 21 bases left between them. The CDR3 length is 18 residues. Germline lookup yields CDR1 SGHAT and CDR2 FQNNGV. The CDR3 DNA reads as TGTGCCAGCAGCTCCCTATTGGGGGCGCTTAGGTCTAACTATGGCTACACCTTC. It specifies CASSSLLGALRSNYGYTF.

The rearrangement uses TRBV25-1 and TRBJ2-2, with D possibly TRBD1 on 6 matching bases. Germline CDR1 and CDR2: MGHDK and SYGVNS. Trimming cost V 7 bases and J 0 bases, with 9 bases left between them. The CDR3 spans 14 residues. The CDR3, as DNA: TGTGCCAGCAAGGCAGGGGCGAACACCGGGGAGCTGTTTTTT. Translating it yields CASKAGANTGELFF.

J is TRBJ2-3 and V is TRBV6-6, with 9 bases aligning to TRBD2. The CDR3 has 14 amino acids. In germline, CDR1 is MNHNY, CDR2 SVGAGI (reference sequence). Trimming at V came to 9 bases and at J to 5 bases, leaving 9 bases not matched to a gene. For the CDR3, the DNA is TGTGCCAGTCGGCGGCTAGCGGGAATAGATACGCAGTATTTT. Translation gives CASRRLAGIDTQYF.

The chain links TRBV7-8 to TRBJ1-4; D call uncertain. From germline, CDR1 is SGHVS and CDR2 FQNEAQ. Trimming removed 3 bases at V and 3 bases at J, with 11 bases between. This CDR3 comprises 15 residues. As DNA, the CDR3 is TGTGCCAGCAGCTTCCGAGGGAGGGCTAATGAAAAACTGTTTTTT. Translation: CASSFRGRANEKLFF.

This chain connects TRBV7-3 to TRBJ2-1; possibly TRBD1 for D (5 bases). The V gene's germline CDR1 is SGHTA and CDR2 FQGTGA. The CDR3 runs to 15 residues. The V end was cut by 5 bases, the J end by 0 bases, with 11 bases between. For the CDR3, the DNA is TGTGCCAGCAGCCCGACAGTAAGCTCCTACAATGAGCAGTTCTTC. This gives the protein CASSPTVSSYNEQFF.

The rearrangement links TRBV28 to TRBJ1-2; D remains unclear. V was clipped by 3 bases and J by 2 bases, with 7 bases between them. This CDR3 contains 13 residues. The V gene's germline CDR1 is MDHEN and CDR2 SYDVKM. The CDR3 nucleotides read TGTGCCAGCAGTTTGTTCAGCAACTATGGCTACACCTTC. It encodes CASSLFSNYGYTF.

DNA of the CDR3: TGTGCCAAACCCTGGGCGGGAGTTTCGTACGAGCAGTACTTC. Amino acid sequence: CAKPWAGVSYEQYF. The chain carries TRBV6-9 and TRBJ2-7; 7 bases align to TRBD2. Per germline, CDR1 MNHGY and CDR2 SVAAGI. V lost 10 bases, J lost 4 bases, and 13 bases stayed unmatched. The CDR3 extends over 14 amino acids.

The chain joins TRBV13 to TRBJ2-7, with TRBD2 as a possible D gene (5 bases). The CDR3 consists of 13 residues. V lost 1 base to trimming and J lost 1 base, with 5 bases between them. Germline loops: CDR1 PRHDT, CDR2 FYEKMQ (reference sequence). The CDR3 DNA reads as TGTGCCAGCAGCTTAGAGCGGTCCTACGAGCAGTACTTC. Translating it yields CASSLERSYEQYF.

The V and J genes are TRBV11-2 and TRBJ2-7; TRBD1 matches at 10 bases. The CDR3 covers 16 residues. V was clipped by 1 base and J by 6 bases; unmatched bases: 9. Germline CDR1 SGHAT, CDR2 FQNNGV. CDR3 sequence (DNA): TGTGCCAGCAGCTTAGCGGGGCGACAGGGGGCAGGCGAGCAGTACTTC. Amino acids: CASSLAGRQGAGEQYF.

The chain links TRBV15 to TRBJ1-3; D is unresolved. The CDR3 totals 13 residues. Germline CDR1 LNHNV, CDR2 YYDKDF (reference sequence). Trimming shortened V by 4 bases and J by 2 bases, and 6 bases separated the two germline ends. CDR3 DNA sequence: TGTGCCACCAGCACGAGGGCTGGAAACACCATATATTTT. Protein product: CATSTRAGNTIYF.

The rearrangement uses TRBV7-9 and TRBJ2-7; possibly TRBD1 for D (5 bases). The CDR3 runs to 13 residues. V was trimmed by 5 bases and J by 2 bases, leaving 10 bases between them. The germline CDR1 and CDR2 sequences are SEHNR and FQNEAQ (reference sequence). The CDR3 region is CASSPPRAYEQYF. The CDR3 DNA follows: TGTGCCAGCAGCCCCCCCAGGGCCTACGAGCAGTACTTC.

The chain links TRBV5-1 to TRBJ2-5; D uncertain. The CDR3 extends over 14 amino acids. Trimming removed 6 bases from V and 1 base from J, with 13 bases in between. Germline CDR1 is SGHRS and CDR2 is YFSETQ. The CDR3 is CASTFLVGQETQYF. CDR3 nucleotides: TGCGCCAGCACCTTTCTGGTGGGCCAAGAGACCCAGTACTTC. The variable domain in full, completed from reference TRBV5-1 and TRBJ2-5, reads KAGVTQTPRYLIKTRGQQVTLSCSPISGHRSVSWYQQTPGQGLQFLFEYFSETQRNKGNFPGRFSGRQFSNSRSEMNVSTLELGDSALYLCASTFLVGQETQYFGPGTRLLVL.

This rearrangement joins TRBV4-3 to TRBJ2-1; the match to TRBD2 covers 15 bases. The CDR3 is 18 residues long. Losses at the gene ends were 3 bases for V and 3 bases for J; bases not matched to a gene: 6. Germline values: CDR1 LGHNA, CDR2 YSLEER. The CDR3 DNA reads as TGCGCCAGCAGCCAGGGCGGACTAGCGGGAGGGGTCTACAATGAGCAGTTCTTC. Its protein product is CASSQGGLAGGVYNEQFF.

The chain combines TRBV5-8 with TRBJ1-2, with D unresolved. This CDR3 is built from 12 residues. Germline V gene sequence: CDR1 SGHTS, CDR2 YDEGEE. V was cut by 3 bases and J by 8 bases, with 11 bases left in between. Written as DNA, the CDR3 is TGTGCCAGCAGCTACCCCGCGTGGGGCTACACCTTC. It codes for CASSYPAWGYTF.

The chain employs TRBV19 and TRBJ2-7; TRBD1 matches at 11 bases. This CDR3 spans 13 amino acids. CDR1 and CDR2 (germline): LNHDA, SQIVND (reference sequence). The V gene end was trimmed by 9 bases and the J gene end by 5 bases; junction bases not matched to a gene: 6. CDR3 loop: CASAGTGGNEQYF. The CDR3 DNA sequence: TGTGCCAGCGCCGGGACAGGGGGTAACGAGCAGTACTTC.